This TCR beta chain emerged from a study of T-cell memory formation after mild COVID-19 (dated by TCRdb to about 2021). At the level of the whole study: TCR sequence clusters from the two donors were largely donor specific. In two donors, T-cell clones that expanded and contracted after mild COVID-19 were followed by sequencing TCRalpha and TCRbeta repertoires longitudinally. The cohort comprised two young, previously healthy adult volunteers, one female and one male.

This clonotype was observed a few times. Its antigen is not yet known. Within one base of it there is no much larger clone, and no base qualities were kept. These reads were obtained on an Illumina NovaSeq 6000. Using 5'RACE with constant-segment primers, TCRalpha and TCRbeta cDNA libraries were constructed, with sample barcodes and unique molecular identifiers added in the process. Trizol reagent was used to extract RNA from every sample. Amplification of the libraries took two PCR steps, and the second step added a second sample barcode plus Illumina TruSeq adapters. Sequencing of the libraries was done on an Illumina NovaSeq, producing 2 x 150 bp paired-end reads. The paper's data handling went like this. Reads were demultiplexed and collapsed into UMI-guided consensus sequences with migec v1.2.7. Using mixcr v2.1.11, the UMI consensuses were aligned to TRA and TRB V and J templates and assembled into clonotypes. Expanded or contracted clonotypes were those called significant by both edgeR and NoisET, with noise models trained on biological replicates. For edgeR calls, the thresholds were a false discovery rate-adjusted p below 0.01 and a log2 fold-change of 1. PCA with hierarchical clustering of max-normalized trajectories of the 1000 most abundant clonotypes was used as exploratory dynamics analysis. The CD4 or CD8 phenotype of responding clones was assigned using the separately sequenced CD4+ and CD8+ repertoires. TCRdb handled the public reads itself, with Q25 trimming in fastp and clone calling in MiXCR, and kept productive beta chains. Merged by CDR3 protein, the rows form single entries marked with the most common genes and DNA. TCRdb's processing, not the study's, gives the V and J calls here. Here the sample has hundreds of thousands of distinct CDR3 sequences; about 20% occur a single time. The ten largest clones take up roughly 21% of the sample.

Findings and caveats that apply to the study as a whole: The study covered only a couple of mild cases, and larger cohorts including severe cases with pre-infection samples were considered necessary. The detection of some responding clones in pre-infection memory suggests that pre-existing cross-reactive memory T cells joined the SARS-CoV-2 response. SARS-CoV-2 specificity of the second-wave clones peaking on day 37 was not confirmed. Contracting CD4+ clones were found mainly in CM and EM memory subsets, while CD8+ clones were enriched in EMRA. Clones that contracted from day 15 to 85 showed balanced CD4/CD8 phenotypes, whereas a second wave of clones that expanded from day 15 to 37 leaned towards CD4+.

Ficoll-Paque density gradient centrifugation was the method used to isolate PBMCs. The CDR3, cysteine through phenylalanine, is 14 amino acids long. Only the CDR3 region is kept as DNA, spanning 42 bases read in frame from base 1. After removal of 3 bases from V and 1 base from J, the junction retains 3 bases not matched to a gene. Taken from the germline V gene, the CDR1 and CDR2 loops are SGHRS and YFSETQ. Specimen: PBMCs or a T cell subset sorted from them (not recorded which). The clonotype comes from a man aged 18 to 30 who had mild COVID-19 (a few samples of this study predate the infection). The sample titles of this study are shuffled in the database, so cell type and time point are left out; the donor was told from shared clones. The chain is encoded by TRBV5-1 joined to TRBJ2-5, with 7 central nucleotides matching TRBD1. The nucleotide sequence reads TGCGCCAGCAGCTCGACAGGGTTCCAAGAGACCCAGTACTTC. This translates into CASSSTGFQETQYF.